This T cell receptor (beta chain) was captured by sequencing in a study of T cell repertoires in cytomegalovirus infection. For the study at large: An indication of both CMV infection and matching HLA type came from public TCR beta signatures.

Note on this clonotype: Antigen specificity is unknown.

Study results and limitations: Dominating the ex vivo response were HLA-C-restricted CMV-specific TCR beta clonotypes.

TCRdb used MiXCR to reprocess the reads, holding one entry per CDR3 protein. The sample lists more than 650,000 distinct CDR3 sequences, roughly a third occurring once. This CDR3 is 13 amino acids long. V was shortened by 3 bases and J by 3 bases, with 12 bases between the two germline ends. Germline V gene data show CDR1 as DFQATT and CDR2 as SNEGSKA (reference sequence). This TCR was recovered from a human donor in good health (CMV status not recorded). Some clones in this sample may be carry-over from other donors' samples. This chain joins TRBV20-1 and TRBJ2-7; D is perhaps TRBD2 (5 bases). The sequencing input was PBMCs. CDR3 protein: CSASRGSGYEQYF. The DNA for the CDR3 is TGCAGTGCTAGCCGGGGTTCAGGCTACGAGCAGTACTTC.